The clone carrying this T cell receptor (beta chain) was counted once. V lost 5 bases and J lost 3, with 20 bases in between. Germline lookup yields CDR1 SGHVS and CDR2 FNYEAQ. The CDR3 spans 17 residues. RNA transcripts gave rise to amplified TCR beta CDR3 regions. TCR CDR3 regions were first amplified by RT-PCR with HTBI primers. TCRdb fed the multiplex PCR reads into MiXCR, producing one record per CDR3 protein. The repertoire holds about 640,000 distinct CDR3 sequences, with just under 45% as singletons. These data are taken from a study of T cells in Graves' hyperthyroidism and ophthalmopathy. This receptor was obtained from an adult man with Graves' disease, either hyperthyroidism or ophthalmopathy (not recorded which). This chain links TRBV7-6 with TRBJ1-5, with D tentatively TRBD1 (5 bases). Sequences were obtained from peripheral blood or thyroid tissue (not recorded which). CDR3 sequence reads: CASSRRRGSGANQPQHF. Here the CDR3 DNA reads TGTGCCAGCAGCCGCAGACGTGGCTCTGGGGCCAATCAGCCCCAGCATTTT.